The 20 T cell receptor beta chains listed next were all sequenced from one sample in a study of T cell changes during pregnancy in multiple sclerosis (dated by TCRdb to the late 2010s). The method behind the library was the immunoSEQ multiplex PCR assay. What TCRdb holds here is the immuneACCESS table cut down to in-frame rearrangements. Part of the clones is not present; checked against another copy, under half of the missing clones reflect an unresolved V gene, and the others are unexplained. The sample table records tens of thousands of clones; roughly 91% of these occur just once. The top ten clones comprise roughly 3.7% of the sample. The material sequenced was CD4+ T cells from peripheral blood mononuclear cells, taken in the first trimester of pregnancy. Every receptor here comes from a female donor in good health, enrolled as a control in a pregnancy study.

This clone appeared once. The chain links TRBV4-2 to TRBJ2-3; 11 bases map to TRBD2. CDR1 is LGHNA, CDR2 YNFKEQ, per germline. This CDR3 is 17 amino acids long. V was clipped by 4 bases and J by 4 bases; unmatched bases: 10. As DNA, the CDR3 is TGTGCCAGCAGCCTCGGAATAGCGGGGGGGTCCCCAGATACGCAGTATTTT. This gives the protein CASSLGIAGGSPDTQYF.

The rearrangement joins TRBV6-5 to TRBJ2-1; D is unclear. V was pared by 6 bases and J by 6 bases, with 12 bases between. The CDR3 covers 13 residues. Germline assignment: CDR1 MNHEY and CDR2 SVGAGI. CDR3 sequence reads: CASRSWQVNEQFF. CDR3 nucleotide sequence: TGTGCCAGCAGGTCCTGGCAAGTCAATGAGCAGTTCTTC.

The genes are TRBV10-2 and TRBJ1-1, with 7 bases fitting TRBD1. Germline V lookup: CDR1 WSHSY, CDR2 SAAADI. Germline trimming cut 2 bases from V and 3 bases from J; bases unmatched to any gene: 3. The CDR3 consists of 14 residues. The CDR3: CASSEMRGHTEAFF. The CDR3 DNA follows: TGCGCCAGCAGTGAGATGAGGGGGCACACTGAAGCTTTCTTT.

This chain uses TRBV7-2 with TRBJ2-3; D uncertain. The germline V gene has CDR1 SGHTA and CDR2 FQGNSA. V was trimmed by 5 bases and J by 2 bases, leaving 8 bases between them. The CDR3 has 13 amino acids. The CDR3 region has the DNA TGTGCCAGCAGCCTAAGTCCCACAGATACGCAGTATTTT. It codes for CASSLSPTDTQYF.

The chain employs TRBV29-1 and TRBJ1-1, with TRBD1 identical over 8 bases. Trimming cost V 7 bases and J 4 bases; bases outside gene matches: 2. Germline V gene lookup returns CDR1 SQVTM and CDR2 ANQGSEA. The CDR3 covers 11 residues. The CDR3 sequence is CSGGQVTEAFF. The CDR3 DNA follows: TGCAGCGGGGGACAGGTCACTGAAGCTTTCTTT. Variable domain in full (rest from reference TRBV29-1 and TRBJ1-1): SAVISQKPSRDICQRGTSLTIQCQVDSQVTMMFWYRQQPGQSLTLIATANQGSEATYESGFVIDKFPISRPNLTFSTLTVSNMSPEDSSIYLCSGGQVTEAFFGQGTRLTVV.

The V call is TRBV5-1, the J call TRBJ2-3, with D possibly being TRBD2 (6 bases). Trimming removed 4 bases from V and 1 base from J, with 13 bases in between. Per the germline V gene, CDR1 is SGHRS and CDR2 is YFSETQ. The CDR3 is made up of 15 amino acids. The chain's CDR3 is CASSAGTGGTDTQYF. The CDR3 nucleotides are TGCGCCAGCAGCGCCGGGACTGGAGGCACAGATACGCAGTATTTT.

Here the CDR3 reads CASSVSWDRAYGYTF. CDR3 coding DNA: TGTGCCAGCAGCGTGTCATGGGACAGGGCCTATGGCTACACCTTC. This sequence joins TRBV9 and TRBJ1-2, with TRBD1 matching 9 bases. Germline trimming cut 2 bases from V and 4 bases from J; bases unmatched to any gene: 6. The germline gives CDR1 SGDLS, CDR2 YYNGEE. The CDR3 consists of 15 residues.

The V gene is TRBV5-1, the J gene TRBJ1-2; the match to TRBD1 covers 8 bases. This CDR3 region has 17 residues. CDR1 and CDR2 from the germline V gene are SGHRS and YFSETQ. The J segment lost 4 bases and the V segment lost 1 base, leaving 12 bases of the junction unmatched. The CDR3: CASSLQWTGYSSYGYTF. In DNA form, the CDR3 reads TGCGCCAGCAGCTTGCAGTGGACAGGGTATAGTAGCTATGGCTACACCTTC.

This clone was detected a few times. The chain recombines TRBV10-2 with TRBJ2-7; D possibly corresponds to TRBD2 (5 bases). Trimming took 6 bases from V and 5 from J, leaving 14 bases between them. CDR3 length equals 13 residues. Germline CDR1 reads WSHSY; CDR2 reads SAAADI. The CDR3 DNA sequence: TGCGCCAGCAGAAGCGGTGGTAGGAACGAGCAGTACTTC. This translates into CASRSGGRNEQYF.

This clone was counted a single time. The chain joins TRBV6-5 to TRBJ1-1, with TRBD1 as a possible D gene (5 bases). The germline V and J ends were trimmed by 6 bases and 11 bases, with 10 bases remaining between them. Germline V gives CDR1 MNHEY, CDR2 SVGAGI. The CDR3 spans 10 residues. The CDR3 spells CASRGVPAFF. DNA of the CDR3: TGTGCCAGCAGAGGGGTCCCCGCTTTCTTT.

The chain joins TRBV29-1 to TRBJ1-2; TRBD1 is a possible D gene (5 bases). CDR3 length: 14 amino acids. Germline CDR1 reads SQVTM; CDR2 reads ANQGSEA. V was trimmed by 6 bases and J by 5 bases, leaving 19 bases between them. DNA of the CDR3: TGCAGCGTGGGGCCCCGCACTGGGGTATATGGCTACACCTTC. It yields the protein CSVGPRTGVYGYTF.

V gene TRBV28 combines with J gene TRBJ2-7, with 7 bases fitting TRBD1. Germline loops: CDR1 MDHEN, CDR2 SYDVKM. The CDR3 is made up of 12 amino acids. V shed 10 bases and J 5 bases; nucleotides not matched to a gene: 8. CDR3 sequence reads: CAIQTGWDEQYF. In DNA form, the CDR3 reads TGTGCCATTCAGACAGGGTGGGACGAGCAGTACTTC.

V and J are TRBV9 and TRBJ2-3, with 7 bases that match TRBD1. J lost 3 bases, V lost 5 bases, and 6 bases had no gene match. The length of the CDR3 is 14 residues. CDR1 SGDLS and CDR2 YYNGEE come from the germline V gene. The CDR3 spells CASSDRVWTDTQYF. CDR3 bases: TGTGCCAGCAGTGACAGGGTGTGGACAGATACGCAGTATTTT.

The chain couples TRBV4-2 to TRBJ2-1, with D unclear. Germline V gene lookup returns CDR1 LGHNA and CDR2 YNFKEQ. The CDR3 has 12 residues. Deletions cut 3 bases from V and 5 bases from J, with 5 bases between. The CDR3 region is CASSQSDNEQFF. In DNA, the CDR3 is TGTGCCAGCAGCCAGTCGGACAATGAGCAGTTCTTC.

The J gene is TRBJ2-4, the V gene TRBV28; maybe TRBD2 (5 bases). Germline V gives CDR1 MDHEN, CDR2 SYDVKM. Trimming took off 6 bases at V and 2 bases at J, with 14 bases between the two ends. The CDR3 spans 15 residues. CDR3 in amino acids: CASSVRGISKNIQYF. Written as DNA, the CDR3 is TGTGCCAGCAGCGTAAGAGGGATATCCAAAAACATTCAGTACTTC.

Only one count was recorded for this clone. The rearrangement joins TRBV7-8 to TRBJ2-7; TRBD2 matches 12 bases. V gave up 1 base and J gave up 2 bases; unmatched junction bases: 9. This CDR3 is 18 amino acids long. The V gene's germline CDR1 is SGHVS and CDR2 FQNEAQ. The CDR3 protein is CASSLGTSGKERPYEQYF. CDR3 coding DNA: TGTGCCAGCAGCTTAGGGACTAGCGGGAAAGAGAGACCCTACGAGCAGTACTTC.

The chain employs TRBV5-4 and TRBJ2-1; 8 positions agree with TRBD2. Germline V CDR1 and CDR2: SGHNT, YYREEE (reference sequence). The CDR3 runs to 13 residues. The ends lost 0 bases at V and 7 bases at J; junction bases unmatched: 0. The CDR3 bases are TGTGCCAGCAGCTTGGCGGGGGGGAATGAGCAGTTCTTC. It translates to CASSLAGGNEQFF.

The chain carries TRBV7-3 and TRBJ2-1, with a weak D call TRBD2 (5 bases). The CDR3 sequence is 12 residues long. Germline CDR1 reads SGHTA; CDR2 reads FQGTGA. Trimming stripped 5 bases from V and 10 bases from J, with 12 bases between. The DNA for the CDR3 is TGTGCCAGCAGCACGACTACAACCGAGCAGTTCTTC. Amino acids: CASSTTTTEQFF.

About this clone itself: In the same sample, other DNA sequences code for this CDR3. The CDR3, as DNA: TGTGCCAGCAGCTTAGGGAGCTCCTATAATTCACCCCTCCACTTT. Translated: CASSLGSSYNSPLHF. The genes are TRBV7-9 and TRBJ1-6; no clear D. The germline V gene encodes CDR1 SEHNR and CDR2 FQNEAQ (reference sequence). V was clipped by 1 base and J by 0 bases, with 4 bases between them. The CDR3 covers 15 residues.

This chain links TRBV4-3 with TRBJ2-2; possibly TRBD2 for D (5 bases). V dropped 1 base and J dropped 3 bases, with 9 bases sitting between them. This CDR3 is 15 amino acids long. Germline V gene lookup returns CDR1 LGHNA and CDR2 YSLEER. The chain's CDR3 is CASSQVAGDTGELFF. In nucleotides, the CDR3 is TGCGCCAGCAGCCAAGTAGCCGGGGACACCGGGGAGCTGTTTTTT.